The rows below give T cell receptor beta chains drawn from one sample of a study of T cell changes during pregnancy in multiple sclerosis. Sequencing used immunoSEQ multiplex PCR; TCRdb keeps in-frame clones, though not all of them. Altogether 90,000 to 120,000 clones are present, roughly 92% being singletons, with the ten largest covering about 0.78%. Sequencing used peripheral blood, obtained in the third trimester of pregnancy. The receptors were sampled from a female donor in good health, enrolled as a control in a pregnancy study. Each CDR3 is given with its conserved first and last residue. The D gene is left open where the match is weak. Only part of the rows carry a size: once, few, many, or a class if the clone is expanded.

size	V	D	J	DNA	CDR3
.	TRBV19	.	TRBJ2-3	TGTGCCAGTAGTTTCGGAGGGCTAGAGAGAGATACGCAGTATTTT	CASSFGGLERDTQYF
.	TRBV4-3	TRBD1	TRBJ2-7	TGCGCCAGCAGCGCGAGACAGGGGGCGCGTGAGCAGTACTTC	CASSARQGAREQYF
.	TRBV27	.	TRBJ2-7	TGTGCCAGCAGTTTATCGGCAGGGGGGTCCTACGAGCAGTACTTC	CASSLSAGGSYEQYF
.	TRBV25-1	TRBD1	TRBJ1-1	TGTGCCAACCCCCGGACAGGGCCCAAGGGGGCTTTCTTT	CANPRTGPKGAFF
.	TRBV27	.	TRBJ1-1	TGTGCCAGCAGTTTGGTTCCTGGGGAGGTCACTGAAGCTTTCTTT	CASSLVPGEVTEAFF
.	TRBV6-5	.	TRBJ2-7	TGTGCCAGCAGGCGTATACGAGGGGGACCCTACGAGCAGTACTTC	CASRRIRGGPYEQYF
.	TRBV7-2	.	TRBJ2-3	TGTGCCAGCAGCTTACGTGCCGGGGACACAGATACGCAGTATTTT	CASSLRAGDTDTQYF
few	TRBV6-1	TRBD1	TRBJ2-1	TGTGCCAGCAGTGAGTGGAGACAGGGGGAGAATGAGCAGTTCTTC	CASSEWRQGENEQFF
.	TRBV25-1	.	TRBJ2-2	TGTGCCAGTCGACAGATCACCGGGGAGCTGTTTTTT	CASRQITGELFF
.	TRBV7-9	TRBD1	TRBJ1-3	TGTGCCAGCAGCCTTGGTGCTTGGGACAGCTCTGGAAACACCATATATTTT	CASSLGAWDSSGNTIYF
.	TRBV5-4	.	TRBJ1-2	TGTGCCAGCAGCTTGTCTGGCAGGGTCGACTATGGCTACACCTTC	CASSLSGRVDYGYTF
.	TRBV5-4	TRBD1	TRBJ1-6	TGTGCCAGCAGCTTGACGGGACAGGGATATTATAATTCACCCCTCCACTTT	CASSLTGQGYYNSPLHF
.	TRBV11-3	.	TRBJ2-7	TGTGCCAGCAGCTTAGGTTCGACGGAAAGGAGGTACGAGCAGTACTTC	CASSLGSTERRYEQYF
.	TRBV12-5	TRBD1	TRBJ2-3	TGTGCTAGTGGCGACAGGGTCACGAGCACAGATACGCAGTATTTT	CASGDRVTSTDTQYF
few	TRBV27	.	TRBJ1-1	TGTGCCAGCAGTTTATTCCGGGGAGCGGACACTGAAGCTTTCTTT	CASSLFRGADTEAFF
.	TRBV7-2	TRBD1	TRBJ1-2	TGTGCCAGCAGCCTTGACAGGGAGGTCCGTGGCTACACCTTC	CASSLDREVRGYTF